The sequence of this TCR beta chain was determined in a study of T cells after yellow fever vaccination. As concerns this clonotype: Its antigen is not identified.

Germline loops: CDR1 LGHDT, CDR2 YNNKEL (reference sequence). V shed 4 bases and J 1 base; nucleotides not matched to a gene: 4. The CDR3 has 17 amino acids. Whole-study findings and limits: A minor fraction of clonotypes spanned both CD4 and CD8 compartments. Abundant clonotypes from the bulk population could have been carried over as contaminants into FACS-sorted repertoires.

TCRdb redid the calling of the 5' RACE reads with MiXCR, one entry per CDR3 protein. The table includes about 220,000 distinct CDR3 sequences, more than 3% detected once. The sample in question was CD4+ T cells sorted from PBMCs, obtained 10 days after the yellow fever booster vaccination. The TCR sequence derives from a man aged 18 to 30 who received the YFV17D yellow fever vaccine. The gene calls are TRBV3-1 and TRBJ2-1; 13 nucleotides agree with TRBD2. CDR3 nucleotides: TGTGCCAGCAGCCGACTAGCGGGGGGCGTATCCTACAATGAGCAGTTCTTC. It is translated as CASSRLAGGVSYNEQFF.